Here is one TCR beta chain with its context. Germline V gene sequence: CDR1 SGHVS, CDR2 FQNEAQ. V lost 6 bases, J lost 1 base, and 21 bases lay in between. The CDR3 runs to 17 residues. This sample is drawn from a study of T cell clones after liver transplantation. Profiled with immunoSEQ multiplex PCR; TCRdb holds only in-frame clones, not every one. The sample has some 60,000 clones, 70% to 80% seen once. CD3+CD4+ and CD3+CD8+ cells were FACS-sorted from thawed unstimulated PBMCs. Sequencing was performed on CD4+ T cells from blood, taken before liver transplant. The source is a human donor who received a liver transplant. The gene calls are TRBV7-8 and TRBJ1-2, with D possibly TRBD1 on 6 matching bases. The CDR3 loop reads CASSNLGRDTLNYGYTF. The CDR3 DNA follows: TGTGCCAGCAGTAACCTAGGGAGGGACACTCTTAACTATGGCTACACCTTC.